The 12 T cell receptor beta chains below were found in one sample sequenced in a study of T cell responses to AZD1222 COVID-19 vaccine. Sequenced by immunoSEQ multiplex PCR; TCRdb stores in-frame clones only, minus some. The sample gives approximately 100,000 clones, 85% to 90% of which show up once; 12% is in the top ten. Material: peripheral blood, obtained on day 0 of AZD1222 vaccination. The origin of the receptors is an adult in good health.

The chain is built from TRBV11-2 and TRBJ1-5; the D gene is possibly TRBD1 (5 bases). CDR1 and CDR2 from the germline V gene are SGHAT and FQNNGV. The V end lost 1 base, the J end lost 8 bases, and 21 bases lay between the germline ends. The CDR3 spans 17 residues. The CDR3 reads CASSLGSLAGRKEPQHF. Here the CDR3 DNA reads TGTGCCAGCAGCTTAGGATCCCTGGCAGGGCGTAAGGAGCCCCAGCATTTT.

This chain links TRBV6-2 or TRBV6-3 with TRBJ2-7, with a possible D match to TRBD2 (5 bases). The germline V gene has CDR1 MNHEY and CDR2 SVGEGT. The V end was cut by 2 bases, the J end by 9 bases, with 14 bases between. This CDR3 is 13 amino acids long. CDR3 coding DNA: TGTGCCAGCAGTTACAAGGCTAGCTGGGTGCAGTACTTC. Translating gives CASSYKASWVQYF.

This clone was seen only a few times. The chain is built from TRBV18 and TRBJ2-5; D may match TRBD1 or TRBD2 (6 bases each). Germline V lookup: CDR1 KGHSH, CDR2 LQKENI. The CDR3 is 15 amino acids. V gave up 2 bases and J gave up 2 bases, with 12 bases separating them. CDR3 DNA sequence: TGTGCCAGCTCACCAAGCGGAGGGGGACAAGAGACCCAGTACTTC. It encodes CASSPSGGGQETQYF.

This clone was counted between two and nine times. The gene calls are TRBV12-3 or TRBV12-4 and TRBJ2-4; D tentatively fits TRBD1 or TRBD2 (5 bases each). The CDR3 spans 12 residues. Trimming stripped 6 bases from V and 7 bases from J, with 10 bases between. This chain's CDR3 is CASSIGANIQYF. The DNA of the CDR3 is TGTGCCAGCAGCATCGGGGCGAACATTCAGTACTTC.

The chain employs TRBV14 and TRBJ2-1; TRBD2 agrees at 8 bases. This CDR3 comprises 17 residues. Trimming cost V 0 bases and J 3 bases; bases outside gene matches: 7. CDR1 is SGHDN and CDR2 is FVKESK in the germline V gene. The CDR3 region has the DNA TGTGCCAGCAGCCAAGATCTGAGCGGGAGAATCTACAATGAGCAGTTCTTC. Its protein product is CASSQDLSGRIYNEQFF.

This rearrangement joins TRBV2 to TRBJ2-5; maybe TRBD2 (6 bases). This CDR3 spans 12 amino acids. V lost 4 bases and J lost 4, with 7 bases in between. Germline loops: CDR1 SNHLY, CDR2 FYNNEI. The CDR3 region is CASSGEAETQYF. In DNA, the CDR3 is TGTGCCAGCAGTGGGGAGGCAGAGACCCAGTACTTC.

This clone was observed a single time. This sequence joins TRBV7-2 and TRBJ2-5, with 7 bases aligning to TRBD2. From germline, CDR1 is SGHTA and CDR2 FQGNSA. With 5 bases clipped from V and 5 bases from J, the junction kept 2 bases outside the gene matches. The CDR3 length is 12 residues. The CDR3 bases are TGTGCCAGCAGCCAGGGAGGGGAGACCCAGTACTTC. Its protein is CASSQGGETQYF.

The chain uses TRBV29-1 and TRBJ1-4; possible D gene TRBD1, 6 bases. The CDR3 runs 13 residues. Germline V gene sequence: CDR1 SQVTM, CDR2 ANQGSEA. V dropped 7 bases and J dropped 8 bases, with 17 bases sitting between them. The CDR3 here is CSGRAPGGEKLFF. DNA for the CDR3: TGCAGCGGAAGGGCCCCGGGGGGCGAAAAACTGTTTTTT.

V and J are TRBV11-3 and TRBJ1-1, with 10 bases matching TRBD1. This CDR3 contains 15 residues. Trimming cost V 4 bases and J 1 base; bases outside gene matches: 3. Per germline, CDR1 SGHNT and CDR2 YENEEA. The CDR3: CASSSGQGENTEAFF. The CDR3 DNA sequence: TGTGCCAGCAGCTCAGGACAGGGGGAGAACACTGAAGCTTTCTTT. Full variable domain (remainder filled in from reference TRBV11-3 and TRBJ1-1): EAGVVQSPRYKIIEKKQPVAFWCNPISGHNTLYWYLQNLGQGPELLIRYENEEAVDDSQLPKDRFSAERLKGVDSTLKIQPAELGDSAVYLCASSSGQGENTEAFFGQGTRLTVV.

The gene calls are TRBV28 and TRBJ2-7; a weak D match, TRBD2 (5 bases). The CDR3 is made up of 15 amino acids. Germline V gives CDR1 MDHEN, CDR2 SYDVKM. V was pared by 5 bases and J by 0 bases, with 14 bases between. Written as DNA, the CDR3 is TGTGCCAGCAGTCCCCCCCGGGATCACTCCTACGAGCAGTACTTC. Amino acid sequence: CASSPPRDHSYEQYF.

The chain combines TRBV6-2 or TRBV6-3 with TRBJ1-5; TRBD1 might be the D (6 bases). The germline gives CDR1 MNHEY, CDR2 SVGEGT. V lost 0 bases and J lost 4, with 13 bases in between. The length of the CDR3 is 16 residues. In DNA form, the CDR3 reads TGTGCCAGCAGTTACTCTTGGACAGTCGATAATCAGCCCCAGCATTTT. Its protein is CASSYSWTVDNQPQHF.

CDR3 sequence (DNA): TGTGCCAGCAGCCCAGGGGGTTTAGACTATGGCTACACCTTC. The encoded protein is CASSPGGLDYGYTF. The chain has TRBV7-2 and TRBJ1-2; TRBD1 agrees at 7 bases. The CDR3 loop spans 14 amino acids. Looked up from germline, CDR1 is SGHTA and CDR2 is FQGNSA. J was trimmed by 3 bases and V by 5 bases; bases with no gene match: 6.